This is a list of T cell receptor beta chains from one sample in a study of T cell responses to AZD1222 COVID-19 vaccine. Clones were read by immunoSEQ multiplex PCR, and TCRdb kept only the in-frame ones, dropping some. The sample consists of about 130,000 clones, roughly 92% of them appearing once. Source: peripheral blood, taken 28 days after the second AZD1222 dose. All receptors derive from an adult who received the AZD1222 COVID-19 vaccine. Each CDR3 is given with its conserved first and last residue. The order of the fields is J gene, D gene, clone size, V gene, CDR3 protein, CDR3 DNA. A D gene is named only where the DNA matches it firmly. Clone size is not always given. Where it is, it says once, few, many or a class for expanded clones.

TRBJ1-4 . once TRBV2 CASSSSLKREEKLFF TGTGCCAGCAGCTCTTCATTGAAGAGGGAAGAAAAACTGTTTTTT
TRBJ1-1 TRBD1 . TRBV6-2/TRBV6-3 CASSPSGRGDTEAFF TGTGCCAGCAGTCCCTCCGGCAGGGGGGACACTGAAGCTTTCTTT
TRBJ2-1 . . TRBV6-5 CASSYKKGAGQFF TGTGCCAGCAGTTACAAGAAAGGGGCCGGGCAGTTCTTC
TRBJ2-3 TRBD2 . TRBV6-1 CASSARSGGQTDTQYF TGTGCCAGCAGTGCCCGCAGCGGGGGTCAAACAGATACGCAGTATTTT
TRBJ2-1 . . TRBV5-8 CASSLGDLLNEQFF TGTGCCAGCAGCTTGGGGGACTTGTTGAATGAGCAGTTCTTC
TRBJ2-3 . . TRBV24-1 CATSDGDSSDTQYF TGTGCCACCAGTGATGGGGACTCGTCGGATACGCAGTATTTT
TRBJ1-2 TRBD1 . TRBV10-3 CAISESGQGGYTF TGTGCCATCAGTGAGTCGGGACAGGGGGGCTACACCTTC
TRBJ2-1 . . TRBV19 CASQTVGSGNEQFF TGTGCCAGTCAAACGGTGGGGTCCGGTAATGAGCAGTTCTTC
TRBJ1-6 TRBD1 once TRBV19 CASSTSGTGSSYNSPLHF TGTGCCAGTAGTACCTCCGGGACAGGGAGCTCCTATAATTCACCCCTCCACTTT
TRBJ1-6 . . TRBV5-1 CASSLGDSYNSPLHF TGCGCCAGCAGCTTGGGGGACTCCTATAATTCACCCCTCCACTTT
TRBJ1-6 . . TRBV19 CATGELNSPLHF TGTGCCACAGGGGAGCTTAATTCACCCCTCCACTTT
TRBJ1-3 TRBD1 . TRBV23-1 CASSPDRGRNGSGNTIYF TGCGCCAGCAGTCCAGACAGGGGGCGAAATGGATCAGGAAACACCATATATTTT
TRBJ2-1 TRBD2 . TRBV20-1 CSASPSGRLRDEQFF TGCAGTGCTAGTCCTAGCGGGAGGTTGAGGGATGAGCAGTTCTTC
TRBJ1-2 TRBD1 . TRBV10-3 CAISDRGIVWGYTF TGTGCCATCAGCGACAGGGGGATAGTTTGGGGCTACACCTTC
TRBJ1-4 TRBD1 . TRBV30 CAWSVPGQGHEKLFF TGTGCCTGGAGTGTCCCGGGACAGGGTCATGAAAAACTGTTTTTT
TRBJ1-5 . . TRBV6-5 CASSYSRGVGNQPQHF TGTGCCAGCAGTTACTCGAGAGGAGTAGGCAATCAGCCCCAGCATTTT
TRBJ1-3 . . TRBV4-3 CASSQGLGAGNTIYF TGCGCCAGCAGCCAAGGTTTAGGCGCTGGAAACACCATATATTTT
TRBJ1-3 TRBD1 . TRBV5-5 CASTRTGVVRNTIYF TGTGCCAGCACAAGGACAGGGGTTGTTAGAAACACCATATATTTT
TRBJ1-2 . . TRBV7-9 CASSMPLNPDSGKAYGYTF TGTGCCAGCAGCATGCCCCTGAACCCGGACAGCGGGAAAGCCTATGGCTACACCTTC
TRBJ2-7 . . TRBV7-2 CASSPSYAHEQYF TGTGCCAGCAGCCCCAGTTATGCCCACGAGCAGTACTTC
TRBJ2-2 TRBD1 . TRBV6-2/TRBV6-3 CASSYTETGAGELFF TGTGCCAGCAGTTACACGGAAACAGGGGCCGGGGAGCTGTTTTTT
TRBJ1-4 TRBD1 . TRBV4-1 CASSPGTGIATNEKLFF TGCGCCAGCAGCCCCGGGACAGGGATTGCAACTAATGAAAAACTGTTTTTT
TRBJ2-3 TRBD2 . TRBV7-9 CASTPGLAPSTDTQYF TGTGCCAGCACCCCCGGACTAGCCCCTAGCACAGATACGCAGTATTTT
TRBJ1-1 . few TRBV5-6 CASSFGNTEAFF TGTGCCAGCAGCTTCGGCAACACTGAAGCTTTCTTT
TRBJ2-4 TRBD2 . TRBV7-8 CASSLREWKNIQYF TGTGCCAGCAGCTTGCGGGAGTGGAAAAACATTCAGTACTTC
TRBJ1-5 . . TRBV6-2/TRBV6-3 CASSLGHPNQPQHF TGTGCCAGCAGTTTGGGACACCCCAATCAGCCCCAGCATTTT
TRBJ2-6 . once TRBV5-5 CASSGTGESGANVLTF TGTGCCAGCAGCGGGACGGGAGAATCTGGGGCCAACGTCCTGACTTTC
TRBJ1-4 . . TRBV10-3 CAIRLAGSNEKLFF TGTGCCATCAGGCTCGCAGGGTCTAATGAAAAACTGTTTTTT
TRBJ2-1 TRBD2 . TRBV10-3 CAISESAGGPFEQFF TGTGCCATCAGTGAGTCGGCGGGGGGGCCTTTTGAGCAGTTCTTC
TRBJ1-2 . . TRBV30 CAWSRRTFDGYTF TGTGCCTGGAGCCGACGGACTTTTGATGGCTACACCTTC
TRBJ2-7 . . TRBV2 CASSEVHEQYF TGTGCCAGCAGTGAAGTCCACGAGCAGTACTTC
TRBJ1-5 . . TRBV15 CATSRAGLPAQHF TGTGCCACCAGCAGGGCGGGCCTCCCAGCCCAGCATTTT
TRBJ2-2 . once TRBV7-7 CASSKTGTGTGELFF TGTGCCAGCAGCAAAACCGGGACGGGGACCGGGGAGCTGTTTTTT
TRBJ2-7 . . TRBV7-2 CASSLEGFYEQYF TGTGCCAGCAGCTTAGAGGGATTTTACGAGCAGTACTTC
TRBJ2-1 . . TRBV10-3 CAISELERSSYNEQFF TGTGCCATCAGTGAGTTGGAGCGGAGCTCCTACAATGAGCAGTTCTTC
TRBJ2-7 . . TRBV24-1 CATSGTGSYEQYF TGTGCCACCAGTGGGACGGGGTCCTACGAGCAGTACTTC
TRBJ2-7 . . TRBV11-3 CASSSTYEQYF TGTGCCAGCAGCTCTACCTACGAGCAGTACTTC
TRBJ1-5 TRBD1 once TRBV5-8 CASRDRVHSNQPQHF TGTGCCAGCAGGGACAGGGTCCATAGCAATCAGCCCCAGCATTTT
TRBJ2-3 TRBD2 . TRBV28 CASTVVLAGTSEDTQYF TGTGCCAGCACCGTGGTACTAGCGGGGACCTCCGAAGATACGCAGTATTTT
TRBJ2-3 TRBD1 few TRBV7-3 CASSPGTATDTQYF TGTGCCAGCAGCCCCGGGACAGCCACAGATACGCAGTATTTT
TRBJ2-7 TRBD1 . TRBV7-6 CASSSLLDRAGEQYF TGTGCCAGCAGCTCCCTTTTGGACAGGGCAGGCGAGCAGTACTTC
TRBJ1-5 TRBD1 . TRBV11-2 CASSPLTGANQPQHF TGTGCCAGCAGCCCCCTGACAGGGGCCAATCAGCCCCAGCATTTT
TRBJ1-4 TRBD1 . TRBV5-1 CASSYSGQGGEKLFF TGCGCCAGCAGCTACTCAGGACAGGGTGGTGAAAAACTGTTTTTT
TRBJ2-3 TRBD2 . TRBV5-6 CASRLGLAGGDTQYF TGTGCCAGCAGACTGGGACTAGCGGGGGGAGATACGCAGTATTTT
TRBJ2-4 . . TRBV28 CASSLPDNLRYF TGTGCCAGCAGTTTACCCGACAACTTAAGGTACTTC
TRBJ2-1 TRBD2 . TRBV7-2 CASSKKAGGTEQFF TGTGCCAGCAGCAAAAAAGCGGGGGGTACTGAGCAGTTCTTC
TRBJ1-3 . . TRBV9 CASSVAGNTIYF TGTGCCAGCAGCGTAGCTGGAAACACCATATATTTT
TRBJ1-5 TRBD1 . TRBV4-1 CASSQGQDQPQHF TGCGCCAGCAGCCAGGGACAGGATCAGCCCCAGCATTTT
TRBJ2-1 . once TRBV6-6 CASTQGPYNEQFF TGTGCCAGCACCCAGGGTCCCTACAATGAGCAGTTCTTC
TRBJ2-7 . . TRBV4-2 CASSPLDSNAYEQYF TGTGCCAGCAGCCCCCTAGACAGCAACGCCTACGAGCAGTACTTC
TRBJ2-5 . . TRBV27 CASSLKGRRQETQYF TGTGCCAGCAGTTTAAAGGGGAGAAGGCAAGAGACCCAGTACTTC
TRBJ2-1 . . TRBV28 CASSLSHEQFF TGTGCCAGCAGTTTATCGCACGAGCAGTTCTTC
TRBJ2-7 TRBD2 few TRBV28 CASSFGPWASGVYEQYF TGTGCCAGCAGTTTTGGCCCCTGGGCTAGCGGGGTCTACGAGCAGTACTTC